The rows below give T cell receptor beta chains drawn from one sample of a study of CD8+ T cells in alopecia areata. Generated by immunoSEQ multiplex PCR, the TCRdb table keeps only in-frame clones and is missing some. In the table there are roughly 170,000 clones, roughly 64% of which are singletons. The material was CD8+ T cells sorted from blood, obtained at week 24, from a patient treated with tofacitinib. The receptors originated from a human donor with alopecia areata. Each CDR3 is given with its conserved first and last residue. D genes are given only for firm matches. The size field is filled for only some rows; it gives once, few, many or a size class.

d_call: -; j_call: TRBJ2-7; clone_size: -; v_call: TRBV5-1; cdr3_aa: CASALDTSYEQYF; cdr3_nt: TGCGCCAGCGCCCTCGACACTTCCTACGAGCAGTACTTC
d_call: TRBD1; j_call: TRBJ1-5; clone_size: -; v_call: TRBV29-1; cdr3_aa: CSVLTGNSNQPQHF; cdr3_nt: TGCAGCGTGTTGACAGGGAATAGCAATCAGCCCCAGCATTTT
d_call: -; j_call: TRBJ1-2; clone_size: few; v_call: TRBV7-8; cdr3_aa: CASSFSPGRGYTF; cdr3_nt: TGTGCCAGCAGCTTTAGCCCGGGGAGGGGCTACACCTTC
d_call: -; j_call: TRBJ1-2; clone_size: -; v_call: TRBV19; cdr3_aa: CASRPGSGSNYGYTF; cdr3_nt: TGTGCCAGTAGGCCCGGTTCAGGGTCTAACTATGGCTACACCTTC
d_call: -; j_call: TRBJ1-5; clone_size: -; v_call: TRBV5-6; cdr3_aa: CASSLGFGERNQPQHF; cdr3_nt: TGTGCCAGCAGCTTGGGGTTCGGGGAGAGAAATCAGCCCCAGCATTTT
d_call: -; j_call: TRBJ2-2; clone_size: few; v_call: TRBV5-1; cdr3_aa: CASSPPTGTRAGELFF; cdr3_nt: TGCGCCAGCAGCCCTCCGACAGGAACGAGGGCTGGGGAGCTGTTTTTT
d_call: -; j_call: TRBJ1-1; clone_size: -; v_call: TRBV29-1; cdr3_aa: CSVDSLRGGNTEAFF; cdr3_nt: TGCAGCGTTGATTCTCTGAGGGGAGGAAACACTGAAGCTTTCTTT
d_call: TRBD1; j_call: TRBJ2-3; clone_size: few; v_call: TRBV23-1; cdr3_aa: CASKKNRDRTTDTQYF; cdr3_nt: TGCGCCAGCAAGAAAAACCGGGACAGGACGACAGATACGCAGTATTTT
d_call: TRBD1; j_call: TRBJ1-2; clone_size: -; v_call: TRBV30; cdr3_aa: CAWGRPGTGSKGYTF; cdr3_nt: TGTGCCTGGGGGCGTCCCGGGACAGGGTCGAAAGGCTACACCTTC
d_call: TRBD1; j_call: TRBJ1-2; clone_size: -; v_call: TRBV28; cdr3_aa: CASSWDRTITF; cdr3_nt: TGTGCCAGCAGCTGGGACAGGACTATAACCTTC
d_call: -; j_call: TRBJ2-1; clone_size: -; v_call: TRBV7-2; cdr3_aa: CASSTPGFGNEQFF; cdr3_nt: TGTGCCAGCAGCACACCGGGATTTGGGAATGAGCAGTTCTTC
d_call: -; j_call: TRBJ2-5; clone_size: -; v_call: TRBV13; cdr3_aa: CASNKAGTQETQYF; cdr3_nt: TGTGCCAGCAACAAAGCAGGTACCCAAGAGACCCAGTACTTC
d_call: TRBD1; j_call: TRBJ2-5; clone_size: -; v_call: TRBV6-5; cdr3_aa: CASTPQGYETQYF; cdr3_nt: TGTGCCAGCACCCCACAGGGGTACGAGACCCAGTACTTC
d_call: TRBD1; j_call: TRBJ1-1; clone_size: -; v_call: TRBV25-1; cdr3_aa: CASSREDRGLGTEAFF; cdr3_nt: TGTGCCAGCAGCCGGGAGGACAGGGGGCTAGGCACTGAAGCTTTCTTT
d_call: -; j_call: TRBJ2-3; clone_size: few; v_call: TRBV5-1; cdr3_aa: CASSPGSDTQYF; cdr3_nt: TGCGCCAGCAGCCCGGGGTCAGATACGCAGTATTTT
d_call: TRBD2; j_call: TRBJ2-3; clone_size: few; v_call: TRBV4-2; cdr3_aa: CASSQDSSGRSTDTQYF; cdr3_nt: TGTGCCAGCAGCCAAGATTCTAGCGGGCGTAGCACAGATACGCAGTATTTT
d_call: -; j_call: TRBJ2-1; clone_size: -; v_call: TRBV19; cdr3_aa: CASSIGNNEQFF; cdr3_nt: TGTGCCAGTAGTATAGGAAACAATGAGCAGTTCTTC